The 22 T cell receptor beta chains reported below all come from one sample, sequenced in a study of shared clonotypes between healthy human individuals. The table came from immunoSEQ multiplex PCR; TCRdb's copy has only in-frame clones and leaves some out. The table shows 400,000 to 500,000 clones, with 65% to 80% occurring only once. The sample consisted of PBMCs. The receptor set was obtained from a woman aged 40 to 49 in good health. Some clones in this sample may be carry-over from other donors' samples.

J is TRBJ2-3 and V is TRBV21-1; the table assigns TRBD2, which was not confirmed against the DNA. TRBV21-1 has pseudogene status. This CDR3 contains 13 residues. As DNA, the CDR3 is TGTGCCCCTGGGGGGAAGGGCACAGATACGCAGTATTTT. Translation gives CAPGGKGTDTQYF.

The chain couples TRBV5-8 to TRBJ2-1; D not certain. Germline V gives CDR1 SGHTS, CDR2 YDEGEE. Trimming stripped 0 bases from V and 5 bases from J, with 12 bases between. CDR3 length: 15 amino acids. The CDR3 DNA sequence: TGTGCCAGCAGCTTGGTCCGTGAGGTCCACAATGAGCAGTTCTTC. It specifies CASSLVREVHNEQFF. Using reference TRBV5-8 and TRBJ2-1 for the parts outside the CDR3, the full variable domain is EAGVTQSPTHLIKTRGQQATLRCSPISGHTSVYWYQQALGLGLQFLLWYDEGEERNRGNFPPRFSGRQFPNYSSELNVNALELEDSALYLCASSLVREVHNEQFFGPGTRLTVL.

The genes are TRBV5-1 and TRBJ2-4; the D gene is possibly TRBD1 (5 bases). The germline V and J ends were trimmed by 1 base and 0 bases, with 14 bases remaining between them. In germline, CDR1 is SGHRS, CDR2 YFSETQ. The CDR3 has 17 amino acids. The CDR3 bases are TGCGCCAGCAGCTTGTTGGTCCCAGGGTTAGCCAAAAACATTCAGTACTTC. The encoded protein is CASSLLVPGLAKNIQYF.

The chain employs TRBV28 and TRBJ2-3; the match to TRBD1 covers 11 bases. V was clipped by 6 bases and J by 0 bases; unmatched bases: 14. CDR1 MDHEN and CDR2 SYDVKM come from the germline V gene. CDR3 length: 19 residues. The CDR3 region is CASSPLGTGGLLSTDTQYF. The CDR3 DNA sequence: TGTGCCAGCAGCCCGTTGGGGACAGGGGGACTTCTGAGCACAGATACGCAGTATTTT.

This clone has more than one count but fewer than ten. V is TRBV10-2 and J is TRBJ2-3; D remains unclear. CDR1 WSHSY and CDR2 SAAADI come from the germline V gene. This CDR3 region has 13 residues. Trimming pared 3 bases from V and 2 bases from J, leaving 6 bases between. CDR3 loop: CASSDPDTDTQYF. In nucleotides, the CDR3 is TGCGCCAGCAGTGACCCGGACACAGATACGCAGTATTTT.

The chain has TRBV19 and TRBJ1-5, with a possible D match to TRBD1 (5 bases). There are 16 residues in the CDR3. V was clipped by 2 bases and J by 1 base, with 12 bases between them. Germline V lookup: CDR1 LNHDA, CDR2 SQIVND (reference sequence). The CDR3 nucleotides are TGTGCCAGTAGTATATTCGGGGGGGTAAGCAATCAGCCCCAGCATTTT. This sequence encodes CASSIFGGVSNQPQHF.

The chain uses TRBV7-9 and TRBJ2-5; no clear D gene. Germline V gives CDR1 SEHNR, CDR2 FQNEAQ (reference sequence). Trimming shortened V by 0 bases and J by 7 bases, and 9 bases separated the two germline ends. CDR3 length: 13 amino acids. The CDR3 nucleotides read TGTGCCAGCAGCTTAGCGAGAGTTGGGACCCAGTACTTC. Amino acids: CASSLARVGTQYF.

This clone came up once. This rearrangement joins TRBV19 to TRBJ2-1, with D perhaps matching TRBD2 (5 bases). The germline V gene encodes CDR1 LNHDA and CDR2 SQIVND (reference sequence). The CDR3 runs to 20 residues. Trimming pared 1 base from V and 0 bases from J, leaving 22 bases between. The CDR3 DNA follows: TGTGCCAGTAGTATAGCTCCGGGTTCCTGGCGGGCCAGCTCCTACAATGAGCAGTTCTTC. It codes for CASSIAPGSWRASSYNEQFF.

CDR3 DNA sequence: TGTGCCAGCAGCTCCTCGGACAGGGGGCGCGAGCAGTACTTC. Translation gives CASSSSDRGREQYF. V is TRBV11-2 and J is TRBJ2-7, with 11 bases identical to TRBD1. Trimming at V came to 4 bases and at J to 6 bases, leaving 5 bases not matched to a gene. Germline-derived CDR1 and CDR2 are SGHAT and FQNNGV. The CDR3 extends over 14 amino acids. Combining the CDR3 with reference TRBV11-2 and TRBJ2-7 gives the whole variable domain EAGVAQSPRYKIIEKRQSVAFWCNPISGHATLYWYQQILGQGPKLLIQFQNNGVVDDSQLPKDRFSAERLKGVDSTLKIQPAKLEDSAVYLCASSSSDRGREQYFGPGTRLTVT.

J is TRBJ2-7 and V is TRBV5-4; D not certain. V was pared by 10 bases and J by 2 bases, with 22 bases between. The germline CDR1 and CDR2 sequences are SGHNT and YYREEE (reference sequence). CDR3 size: 15 residues. For the CDR3, the DNA is TGTGCCCCCAGCTTGGGCTCTGGGAACCCCTACGAGCAGTACTTC. Its protein product is CAPSLGSGNPYEQYF.

The V call is TRBV18, the J call TRBJ2-7; 12 nucleotides align to TRBD1. The germline CDR1 and CDR2 sequences are KGHSH and LQKENI. Losses at the gene ends were 2 bases for V and 7 bases for J; bases not matched to a gene: 9. The CDR3 is 16 residues long. CDR3 loop: CASSPNLGTGGEEQYF. The CDR3 DNA sequence: TGTGCCAGCTCACCAAATTTGGGGACAGGGGGCGAAGAGCAGTACTTC.

The chain carries TRBV7-2 and TRBJ2-2; no reliable D call. V was cut by 2 bases and J by 4 bases, with 11 bases left in between. The CDR3 contains 15 residues. From germline, CDR1 is SGHTA and CDR2 FQGNSA. CDR3 amino acids: CASSLFLILTGELFF. As DNA, the CDR3 is TGTGCCAGCAGCTTATTCCTAATTCTCACCGGGGAGCTGTTTTTT.

The chain couples TRBV5-6 to TRBJ1-5, with D hard to call. The CDR3 loop spans 16 amino acids. The V and J ends lost 0 bases and 2 bases respectively, with 12 bases between them. Per germline, CDR1 SGHDT and CDR2 YYEEEE. The CDR3: CASSLGVYRGNQPQHF. The CDR3 DNA reads as TGTGCCAGCAGCTTGGGGGTGTATCGGGGCAATCAGCCCCAGCATTTT.

The chain employs TRBV9 and TRBJ2-3; D assignment may be TRBD1 or TRBD2 (6 bases each). There are 15 residues in the CDR3. The germline V gene has CDR1 SGDLS and CDR2 YYNGEE. V shed 4 bases and J shed 0 bases, with 12 bases lying between them. CDR3 protein: CASSRAGQSTDTQYF. In nucleotides, the CDR3 is TGTGCCAGCAGCCGGGCGGGACAAAGCACAGATACGCAGTATTTT.

The chain is built from TRBV7-2 and TRBJ2-7; 9 nucleotides align to TRBD1. The V segment lost 7 bases and the J segment 6 bases; nucleotides outside the gene matches: 10. Germline V gene data show CDR1 as SGHTA and CDR2 as FQGNSA. The CDR3 consists of 14 residues. CDR3 bases: TGTGCCAGCAAACGACAGGGGGATAGTGTCGAGCAGTACTTC. Translation gives CASKRQGDSVEQYF. Drawing the rest from reference TRBV7-2 and TRBJ2-7, the complete variable domain is GAGVSQSPSNKVTEKGKDVELRCDPISGHTALYWYRQSLGQGLEFLIYFQGNSAPDKSGLPSDRFSAERTGGSVSTLTIQRTQQEDSAVYLCASKRQGDSVEQYFGPGTRLTVT.

This chain connects TRBV28 to TRBJ2-7; D possibly corresponds to TRBD1 (6 bases). Germline V gene lookup returns CDR1 MDHEN and CDR2 SYDVKM. Trimming shortened V by 3 bases and J by 3 bases, and 15 bases separated the two germline ends. The CDR3 extends over 15 amino acids. CDR3 DNA: TGTGCCAGCAGTTTGTCGACAGGTGCTTTCTACGAGCAGTACTTC. It is translated as CASSLSTGAFYEQYF.

This chain links TRBV5-4 with TRBJ1-4; the match to TRBD1 covers 7 bases. The trim removed 0 bases at V and 7 bases at J, leaving 3 bases unmatched. This CDR3 comprises 14 residues. The germline V gene has CDR1 SGHNT and CDR2 YYREEE (reference sequence). The CDR3 protein is CASSLDRGLEKLFF. The CDR3 DNA sequence: TGTGCCAGCAGCTTGGATAGGGGGCTTGAAAAACTGTTTTTT.

This clone was recorded a few times. The gene calls are TRBV7-3 and TRBJ2-1, with 11 bases lining up with TRBD2. CDR1 is SGHTA, CDR2 FQGTGA, per germline. Trimming at V came to 5 bases and at J to 6 bases, leaving 9 bases not matched to a gene. CDR3 size: 16 residues. The DNA of the CDR3 is TGTGCCAGCAGCCCGATAATAGCGGGAGGGACCAATGAGCAGTTCTTC. This sequence encodes CASSPIIAGGTNEQFF. The variable domain in full, completed from reference TRBV7-3 and TRBJ2-1, reads GAGVSQTPSNKVTEKGKYVELRCDPISGHTALYWYRQSLGQGPEFLIYFQGTGAADDSGLPNDRFFAVRPEGSVSTLKIQRTERGDSAVYLCASSPIIAGGTNEQFFGPGTRLTVL.

The V gene is TRBV7-6, the J gene TRBJ1-2, with 7 bases matching TRBD1. Germline values: CDR1 SGHVS, CDR2 FNYEAQ. This CDR3 has 14 residues. The V segment lost 1 base and the J segment 7 bases; nucleotides outside the gene matches: 6. The CDR3 DNA is TGTGCCAGCAGCTTAGTGGAGGCAGGGGGTGGCTACACCTTC. The encoded protein is CASSLVEAGGGYTF.

This clone turned up a few times. The chain carries TRBV7-2 and TRBJ2-7; 10 bases match TRBD2. V shed 5 bases, J shed 3 bases, and the junction held 10 bases outside the gene matches. The CDR3 is made up of 16 amino acids. CDR1 is SGHTA and CDR2 is FQGNSA in the germline V gene. The CDR3 here is CASSPSGTSVYYEQYF. The CDR3 DNA reads TGTGCCAGCAGCCCATCCGGGACTAGCGTGTACTACGAGCAGTACTTC.

The chain joins TRBV29-1 to TRBJ2-7; D gene ambiguous. Deletions cut 4 bases from V and 5 bases from J, with 18 bases between. This CDR3 has 14 residues. Germline CDR1 and CDR2: SQVTM and ANQGSEA. CDR3 DNA sequence: TGCAGCGTTGGCAGTGCCTATTTTGTCGACGAGCAGTACTTC. Protein sequence: CSVGSAYFVDEQYF.

This chain connects TRBV28 to TRBJ1-1; TRBD1 aligns across 8 bases. The CDR3 contains 12 residues. The germline gives CDR1 MDHEN, CDR2 SYDVKM. Unmatched junction bases numbered 10, after V lost 10 bases and J lost 9 bases. CDR3 coding DNA: TGTGCCACCCAGCCCCCCAGGGGGCAAGCTTTCTTT. This sequence encodes CATQPPRGQAFF.